Sequencing of this T cell receptor beta chain was carried out in a study of CD8 T cells in ankylosing spondylitis. Study-level findings and limits: CD8+ disease-linked clones were present at relatively low frequencies in blood. It was reported that disease-linked clones were significantly enriched in matched ankylosing spondylitis synovial fluid. A TCR beta motif of several highly homologous variants seemed to mark ankylosing spondylitis blood.

There are 14 residues in the CDR3. Trimming pared 4 bases from V and 6 bases from J, leaving 15 bases between. In making TCR beta libraries, quantitative 5'-RACE with molecular barcodes was used. In TCRdb, the 5' RACE reads were re-called with MiXCR into one record per CDR3 protein. The sample yields a few hundred thousand distinct CDR3 sequences, about 20% seen once. This clonotype was detected only a few times. Its antigen is undetermined. The chain has TRBV12-3 or TRBV12-4 and TRBJ1-1; D perhaps matches TRBD1 (5 bases). The sample was blood, either unsorted or a sorted T cell fraction (not recorded which). The TCR was taken from a male donor with ankylosing spondylitis or in good health (not recorded which). CDR3 amino acids: CASSSTGPFSEAFF. In nucleotides, the CDR3 is TGTGCCAGCAGTTCCACAGGTCCTTTCTCTGAAGCTTTCTTT.